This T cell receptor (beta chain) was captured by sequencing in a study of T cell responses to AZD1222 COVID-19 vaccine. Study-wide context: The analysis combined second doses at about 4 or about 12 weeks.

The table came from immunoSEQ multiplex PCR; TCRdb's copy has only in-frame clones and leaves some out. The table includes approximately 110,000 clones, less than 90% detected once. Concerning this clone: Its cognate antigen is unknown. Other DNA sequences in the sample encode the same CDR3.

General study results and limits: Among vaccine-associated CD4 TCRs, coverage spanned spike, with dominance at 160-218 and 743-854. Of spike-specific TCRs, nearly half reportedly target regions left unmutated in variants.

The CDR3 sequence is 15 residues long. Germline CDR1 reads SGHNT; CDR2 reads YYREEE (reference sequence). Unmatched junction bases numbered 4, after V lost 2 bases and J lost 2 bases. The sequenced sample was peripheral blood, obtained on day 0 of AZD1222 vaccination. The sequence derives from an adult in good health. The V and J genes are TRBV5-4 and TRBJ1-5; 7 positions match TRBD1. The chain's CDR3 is CASSLQGLGNQPQHF. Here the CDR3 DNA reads TGTGCCAGCAGCTTACAGGGGCTGGGCAATCAGCCCCAGCATTTT.